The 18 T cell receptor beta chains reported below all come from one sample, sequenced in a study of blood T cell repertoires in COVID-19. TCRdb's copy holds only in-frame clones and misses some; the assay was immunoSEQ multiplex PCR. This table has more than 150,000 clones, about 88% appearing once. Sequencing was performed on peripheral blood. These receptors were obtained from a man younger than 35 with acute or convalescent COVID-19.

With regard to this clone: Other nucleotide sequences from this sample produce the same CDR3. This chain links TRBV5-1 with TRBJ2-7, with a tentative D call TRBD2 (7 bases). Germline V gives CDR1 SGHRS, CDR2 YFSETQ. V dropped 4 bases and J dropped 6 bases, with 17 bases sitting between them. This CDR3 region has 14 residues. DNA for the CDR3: TGCGCCAGCAGCGTGCGCGGGGGCCCCCGCGAGCAGTACTTC. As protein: CASSVRGGPREQYF. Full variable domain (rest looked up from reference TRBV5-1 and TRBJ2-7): KAGVTQTPRYLIKTRGQQVTLSCSPISGHRSVSWYQQTPGQGLQFLFEYFSETQRNKGNFPGRFSGRQFSNSRSEMNVSTLELGDSALYLCASSVRGGPREQYFGPGTRLTVT.

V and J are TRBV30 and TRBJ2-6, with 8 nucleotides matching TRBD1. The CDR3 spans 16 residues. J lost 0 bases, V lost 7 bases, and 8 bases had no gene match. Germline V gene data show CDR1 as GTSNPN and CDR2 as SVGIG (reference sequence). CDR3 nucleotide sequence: TGTGCCTACAAGACAGGGGCCAACTCTGGGGCCAACGTCCTGACTTTC. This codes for CAYKTGANSGANVLTF.

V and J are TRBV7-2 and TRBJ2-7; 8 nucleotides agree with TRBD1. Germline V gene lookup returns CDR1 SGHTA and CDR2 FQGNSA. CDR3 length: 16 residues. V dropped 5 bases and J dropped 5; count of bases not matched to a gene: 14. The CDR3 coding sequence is TGTGCCAGCAGCATGAGGGATAGGAGGACAGGGAACGAGCAGTACTTC. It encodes CASSMRDRRTGNEQYF.

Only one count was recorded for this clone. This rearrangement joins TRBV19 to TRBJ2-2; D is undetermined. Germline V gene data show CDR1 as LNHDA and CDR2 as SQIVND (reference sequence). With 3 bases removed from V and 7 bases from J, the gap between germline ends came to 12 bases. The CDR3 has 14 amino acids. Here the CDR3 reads CASSIRASVGELFF. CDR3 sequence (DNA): TGTGCCAGTAGTATTAGAGCGTCGGTCGGGGAGCTGTTTTTT.

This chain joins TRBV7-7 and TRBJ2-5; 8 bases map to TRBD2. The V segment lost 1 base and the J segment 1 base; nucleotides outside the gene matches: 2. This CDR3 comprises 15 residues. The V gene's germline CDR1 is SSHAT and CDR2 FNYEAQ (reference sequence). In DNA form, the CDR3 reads TGTGCCAGCAGCTTAGGAGCGGGGGCCCAAGAGACCCAGTACTTC. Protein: CASSLGAGAQETQYF.

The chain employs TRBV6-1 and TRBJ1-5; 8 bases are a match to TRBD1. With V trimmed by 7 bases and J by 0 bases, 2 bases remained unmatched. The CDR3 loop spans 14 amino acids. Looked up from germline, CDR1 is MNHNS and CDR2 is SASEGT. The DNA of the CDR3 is TGTGCCAGCACACAGGGGGGTAGCAATCAGCCCCAGCATTTT. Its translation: CASTQGGSNQPQHF.

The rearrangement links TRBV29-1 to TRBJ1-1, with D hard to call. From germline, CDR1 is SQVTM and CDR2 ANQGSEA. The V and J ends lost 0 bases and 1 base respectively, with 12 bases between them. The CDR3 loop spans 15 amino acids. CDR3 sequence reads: CSVEDPHYTNTEAFF. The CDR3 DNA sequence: TGCAGCGTTGAAGATCCCCATTACACGAACACTGAAGCTTTCTTT.

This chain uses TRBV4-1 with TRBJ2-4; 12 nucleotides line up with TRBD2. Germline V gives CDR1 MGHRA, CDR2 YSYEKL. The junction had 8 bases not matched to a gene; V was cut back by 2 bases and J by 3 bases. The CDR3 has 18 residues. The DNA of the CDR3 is TGCGCCAGCAGCCAATCCCCTACTAGCGGGGGGCACAAAAACATTCAGTACTTC. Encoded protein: CASSQSPTSGGHKNIQYF.

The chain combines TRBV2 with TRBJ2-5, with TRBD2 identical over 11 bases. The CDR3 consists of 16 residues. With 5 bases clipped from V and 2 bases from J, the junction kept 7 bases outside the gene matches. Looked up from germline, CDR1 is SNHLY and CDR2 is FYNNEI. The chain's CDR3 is CASSRPASGGQETQYF. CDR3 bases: TGTGCCAGCAGTCGCCCGGCTAGCGGGGGGCAAGAGACCCAGTACTTC.

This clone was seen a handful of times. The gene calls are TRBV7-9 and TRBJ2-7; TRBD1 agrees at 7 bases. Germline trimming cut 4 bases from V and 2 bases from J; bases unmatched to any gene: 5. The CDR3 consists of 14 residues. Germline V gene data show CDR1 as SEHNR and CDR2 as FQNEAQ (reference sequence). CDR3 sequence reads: CASSWGQSPYEQYV. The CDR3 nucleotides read TGTGCCAGCAGCTGGGGACAGTCACCCTACGAGCAGTACGTC.

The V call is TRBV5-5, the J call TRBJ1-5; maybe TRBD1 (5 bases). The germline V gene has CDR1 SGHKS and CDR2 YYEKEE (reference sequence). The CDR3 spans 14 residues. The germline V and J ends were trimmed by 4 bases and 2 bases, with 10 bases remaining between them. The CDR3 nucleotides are TGTGCCAGCAGCCTCAGGGTTGGCAATCAGCCCCAGCATTTT. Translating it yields CASSLRVGNQPQHF.

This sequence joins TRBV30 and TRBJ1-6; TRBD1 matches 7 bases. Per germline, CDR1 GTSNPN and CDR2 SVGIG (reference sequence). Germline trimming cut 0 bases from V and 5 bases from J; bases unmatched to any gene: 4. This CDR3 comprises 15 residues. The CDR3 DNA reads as TGTGCCTGGAGTGTACAGGGGACGCATAATTCACCCCTCCACTTT. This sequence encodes CAWSVQGTHNSPLHF.

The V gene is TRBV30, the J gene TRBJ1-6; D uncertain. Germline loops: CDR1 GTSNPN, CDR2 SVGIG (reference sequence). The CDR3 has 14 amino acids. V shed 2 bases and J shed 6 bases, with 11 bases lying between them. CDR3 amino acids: CAWSHEGRNSPLHF. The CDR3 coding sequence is TGTGCCTGGAGTCACGAGGGTCGTAATTCACCCCTCCACTTT.

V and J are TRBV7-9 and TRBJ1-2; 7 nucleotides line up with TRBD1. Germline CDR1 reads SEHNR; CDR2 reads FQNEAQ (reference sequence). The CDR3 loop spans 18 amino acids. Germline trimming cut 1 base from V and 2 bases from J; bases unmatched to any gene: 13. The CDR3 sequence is CASSLVGFTGDVNYGYTF. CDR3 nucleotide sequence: TGTGCCAGCAGCTTAGTGGGCTTTACAGGGGACGTCAACTATGGCTACACCTTC.

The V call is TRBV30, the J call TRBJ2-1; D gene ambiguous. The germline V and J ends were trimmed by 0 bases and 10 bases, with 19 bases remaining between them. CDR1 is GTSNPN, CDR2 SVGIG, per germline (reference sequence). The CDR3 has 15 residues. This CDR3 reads CAWSVLTSGHSEQFF. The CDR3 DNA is TGTGCCTGGAGTGTACTTACTTCTGGGCATTCGGAGCAGTTCTTC.

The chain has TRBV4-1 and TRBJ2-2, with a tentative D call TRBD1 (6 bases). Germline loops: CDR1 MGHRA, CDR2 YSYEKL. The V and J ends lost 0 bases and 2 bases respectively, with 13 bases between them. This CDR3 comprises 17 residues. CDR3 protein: CASSQEFYRENTGELFF. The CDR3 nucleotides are TGCGCCAGCAGCCAAGAATTTTACAGGGAAAACACCGGGGAGCTGTTTTTT.

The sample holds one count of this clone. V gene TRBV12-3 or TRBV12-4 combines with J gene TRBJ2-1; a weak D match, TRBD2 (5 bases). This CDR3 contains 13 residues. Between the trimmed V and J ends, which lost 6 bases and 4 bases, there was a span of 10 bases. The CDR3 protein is CASSPLAYNEQFF. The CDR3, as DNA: TGTGCCAGCAGCCCCCTAGCTTACAATGAGCAGTTCTTC.

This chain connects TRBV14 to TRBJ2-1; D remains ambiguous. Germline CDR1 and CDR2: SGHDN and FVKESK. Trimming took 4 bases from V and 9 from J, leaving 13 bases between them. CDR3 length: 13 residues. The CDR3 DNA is TGTGCCAGCAGCCTAAGGCCTGGCGGTGAGCAGTTCTTC. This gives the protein CASSLRPGGEQFF.